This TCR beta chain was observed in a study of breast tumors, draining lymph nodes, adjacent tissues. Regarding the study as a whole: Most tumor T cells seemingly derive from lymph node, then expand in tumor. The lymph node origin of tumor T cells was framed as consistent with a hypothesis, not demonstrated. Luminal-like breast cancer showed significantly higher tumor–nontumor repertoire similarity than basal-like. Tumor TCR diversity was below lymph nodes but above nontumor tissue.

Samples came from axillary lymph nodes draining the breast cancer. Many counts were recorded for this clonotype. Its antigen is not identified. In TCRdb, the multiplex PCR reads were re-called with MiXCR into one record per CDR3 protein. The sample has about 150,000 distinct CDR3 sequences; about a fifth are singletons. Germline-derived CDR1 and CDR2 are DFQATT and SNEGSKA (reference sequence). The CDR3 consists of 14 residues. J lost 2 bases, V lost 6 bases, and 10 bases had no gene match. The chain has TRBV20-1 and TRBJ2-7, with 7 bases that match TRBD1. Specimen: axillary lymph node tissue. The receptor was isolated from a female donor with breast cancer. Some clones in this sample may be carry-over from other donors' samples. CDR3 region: CSASPRGRTYEQYF. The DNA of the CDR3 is TGCAGTGCAAGCCCCAGGGGGAGAACCTACGAGCAGTACTTC.